This T cell receptor (beta chain) stems from a study of shared clonotypes between healthy human individuals. CDR3 length equals 16 residues. V gave up 0 bases and J gave up 4 bases; unmatched junction bases: 8. Germline assignment: CDR1 LNHDA and CDR2 SQIVND (reference sequence). Sequenced by immunoSEQ multiplex PCR; TCRdb stores in-frame clones only, minus some. The repertoire consists of about 2 million clones, with roughly 94% occurring once and the leading ten covering 0.1% to 0.15%. The V call is TRBV19, the J call TRBJ1-2, with 7 bases identical to TRBD1. This clonotype was sampled from a man younger than 35 in good health. Material: naive CD4+ T cells sorted from blood. The sample's subset: CD45RA+ positively selected. The CDR3 DNA is TGTGCCAGTAGTATAGATGGGAACAGGGGATCCTATGGCTACACCTTC. It encodes CASSIDGNRGSYGYTF.